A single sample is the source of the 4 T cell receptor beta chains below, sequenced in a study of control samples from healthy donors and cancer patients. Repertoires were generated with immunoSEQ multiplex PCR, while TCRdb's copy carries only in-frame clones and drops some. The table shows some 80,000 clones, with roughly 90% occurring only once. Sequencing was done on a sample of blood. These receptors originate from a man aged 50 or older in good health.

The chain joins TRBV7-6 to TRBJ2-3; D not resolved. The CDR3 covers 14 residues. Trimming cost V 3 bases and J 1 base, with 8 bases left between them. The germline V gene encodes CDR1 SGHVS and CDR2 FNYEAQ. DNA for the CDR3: TGTGCCAGCAGCTTTGGACCACGCACAGATACGCAGTATTTT. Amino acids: CASSFGPRTDTQYF.

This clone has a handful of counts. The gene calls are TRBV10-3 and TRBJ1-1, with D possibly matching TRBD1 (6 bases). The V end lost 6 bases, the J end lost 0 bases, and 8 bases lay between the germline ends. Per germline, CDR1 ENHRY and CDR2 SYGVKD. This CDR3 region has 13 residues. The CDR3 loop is CAIRTGVNTEAFF. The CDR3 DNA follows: TGTGCCATCAGGACAGGAGTGAACACTGAAGCTTTCTTT.

The CDR3 nucleotides read TGCGCCAGCAGCTTCTCGGAAGTCGGGAAAGAAAAACTGTTTTTT. Encoded protein: CASSFSEVGKEKLFF. The V call is TRBV5-1, the J call TRBJ1-4; D is undetermined. The length of the CDR3 is 15 residues. V was cut by 2 bases and J by 8 bases, with 16 bases left in between. CDR1 is SGHRS, CDR2 YFSETQ, per germline.

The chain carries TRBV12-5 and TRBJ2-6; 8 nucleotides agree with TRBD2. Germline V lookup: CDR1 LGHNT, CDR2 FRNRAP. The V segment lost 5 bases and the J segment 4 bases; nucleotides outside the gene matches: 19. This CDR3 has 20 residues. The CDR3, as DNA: TGTGCTAGTGGTCAGACAGTCCGCACCCGGGGGGGAGTCGGGGCCAACGTCCTGACTTTC. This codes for CASGQTVRTRGGVGANVLTF.